This T cell receptor (beta chain) was identified in a study of blood T cell repertoires in COVID-19. On the study more broadly: Samples taken during acute and convalescent COVID-19 were collected in the United States, Italy and Spain.

The protocol was immunoSEQ multiplex PCR, while the TCRdb copy is restricted to in-frame clones and leaves out a portion. The sample yields 210,000 or so clones, 80% to 90% seen once. The junction had 12 bases not matched to a gene; V was cut back by 6 bases and J by 7 bases. This CDR3 contains 14 residues. Looked up from germline, CDR1 is MNHEY and CDR2 is SMNVEV (reference sequence). This chain joins TRBV27 and TRBJ2-7; TRBD1 matches at 7 bases. The sample consisted of peripheral blood. This clonotype was obtained from a human donor in a cohort sampled during active COVID-19. Written as DNA, the CDR3 is TGTGCCAGCAGACACATTGGGTCAGGGGGAGAGCAGTACTTC. It yields the protein CASRHIGSGGEQYF.